This TCR beta chain stems from a study of early T cells in non-severe SARS-CoV-2 infection. Study as a whole: Unpaired chains resulted from sequencing bulk RNA of unsorted whole blood. Overall study findings and caveats: Sequences matched to VDJdb favored anti-spike CD8 responses, while private and CD4 specificities were missed.

A word on this clonotype: Its target is unknown.

Unique molecular identifiers were affixed to single, distinct cDNA molecules. TCRdb passed the 5' RACE reads through MiXCR, listing each CDR3 protein once. The data hold some 50,000 distinct CDR3 sequences, with 4% to 5% observed a single time. The CDR3 has 10 amino acids. Germline values: CDR1 WNHNN, CDR2 SYGVQD (reference sequence). The V and J ends lost 11 bases and 5 bases respectively, with 9 bases between them. This sequence was found in an adult who was a healthcare worker with PCR-confirmed SARS-CoV-2 infection or an uninfected control (not recorded which). The sample taken for sequencing was whole blood. The chain couples TRBV10-1 to TRBJ2-5; no reliable D call. The CDR3 spells CAGQAETQYF. The DNA for the CDR3 is TGCGCCGGCCAAGCCGAGACCCAGTACTTC.